Listed here are 8 T cell receptor beta chains from one sample, sequenced in a study of cytomegalovirus exposure and HLA in healthy donors. Repertoires were generated with immunoSEQ multiplex PCR, while TCRdb's copy carries only in-frame clones and drops some. The sample comprises about 110,000 clones, under 97% of which are singletons, and 0.67% rests with the top ten. Sequenced: PBMCs. The receptors come from a woman under 30 in good health and CMV-seronegative.

The chain recombines TRBV5-6 with TRBJ2-2, with TRBD2 matching over 8 bases. Trimming removed 5 bases from V and 0 bases from J; junction bases left unmatched: 6. The CDR3 consists of 16 residues. In germline, CDR1 is SGHDT, CDR2 YYEEEE. The CDR3 DNA is TGTGCCAGCAGGCCCGGGGGGGGAGCGAACACCGGGGAGCTGTTTTTT. The encoded protein is CASRPGGGANTGELFF.

With regard to this clone: This same CDR3 is encoded by further DNA sequences in the sample. V is TRBV6-6 and J is TRBJ2-1, with D unresolved. CDR1 and CDR2 from the germline V gene are MNHNY and SVGAGI (reference sequence). V was pared by 0 bases and J by 3 bases, with 9 bases between. The CDR3 sequence is 15 residues long. In DNA, the CDR3 is TGTGCCAGCAGTTACTCGGCTGGCGGCTACAATGAGCAGTTCTTC. As protein: CASSYSAGGYNEQFF.

The J gene is TRBJ2-5, the V gene TRBV19; 14 nucleotides match TRBD2. Per the germline V gene, CDR1 is LNHDA and CDR2 is SQIVND (reference sequence). V was clipped by 5 bases and J by 5 bases; unmatched bases: 10. The CDR3 contains 17 residues. CDR3 protein: CASSRTSGGLSGETQYF. The CDR3 nucleotides read TGTGCCAGTAGTCGGACTAGCGGGGGGCTCTCGGGGGAGACCCAGTACTTC.

This rearrangement joins TRBV7-2 to TRBJ1-1, with D possibly TRBD1 on 5 matching bases. This CDR3 has 14 amino acids. Germline V gene data show CDR1 as SGHTA and CDR2 as FQGNSA. With 4 bases removed from V and 4 bases from J, the gap between germline ends came to 13 bases. In DNA, the CDR3 is TGTGCCAGCAGCTCTCTAGGCAGGGCCACTGAAGCTTTCTTT. Encoded protein: CASSSLGRATEAFF.

To note about this clone: One junction end does not reproduce the germline sequence, and a read error may be involved. The chain joins TRBV11-2 to TRBJ1-1; TRBD1 aligns across 9 bases. Germline V gene sequence: CDR1 SGHAT, CDR2 FQNNGV. The CDR3 is 12 amino acids. The CDR3, as DNA: TGTGCCAGCAGCTTTTGGGGACAGGGCCTTTCCTTT. This translates into CASSFWGQGLSF.

The V call is TRBV2, the J call TRBJ2-5, with TRBD1 as a possible D gene (6 bases). The germline gives CDR1 SNHLY, CDR2 FYNNEI. CDR3 length: 18 residues. Trimming pared 5 bases from V and 1 base from J, leaving 23 bases between. CDR3 amino acids: CASSFVPWRGQLQETQYF. The CDR3 bases are TGTGCCAGCAGTTTTGTCCCGTGGAGAGGACAGCTCCAAGAGACCCAGTACTTC.

This chain joins TRBV11-2 and TRBJ2-5; weak D call: TRBD1 (6 bases). CDR1 SGHAT and CDR2 FQNNGV come from the germline V gene. The V and J ends lost 5 bases and 2 bases respectively, with 15 bases between them. CDR3 length equals 15 residues. CDR3 coding DNA: TGTGCCAGCAGCCCCGGGGACACGCAGCAAGAGACCCAGTACTTC. Translating gives CASSPGDTQQETQYF.

V is TRBV11-1 and J is TRBJ2-3; the D gene is possibly TRBD2 (5 bases). Trimming pared 7 bases from V and 2 bases from J, leaving 10 bases between. Germline CDR1 and CDR2: SGHAT and FQDESV (reference sequence). This CDR3 is 13 amino acids long. CDR3 bases: TGTGCCAGCACTCAGCGGTTCACAGATACGCAGTATTTT. Its protein is CASTQRFTDTQYF.